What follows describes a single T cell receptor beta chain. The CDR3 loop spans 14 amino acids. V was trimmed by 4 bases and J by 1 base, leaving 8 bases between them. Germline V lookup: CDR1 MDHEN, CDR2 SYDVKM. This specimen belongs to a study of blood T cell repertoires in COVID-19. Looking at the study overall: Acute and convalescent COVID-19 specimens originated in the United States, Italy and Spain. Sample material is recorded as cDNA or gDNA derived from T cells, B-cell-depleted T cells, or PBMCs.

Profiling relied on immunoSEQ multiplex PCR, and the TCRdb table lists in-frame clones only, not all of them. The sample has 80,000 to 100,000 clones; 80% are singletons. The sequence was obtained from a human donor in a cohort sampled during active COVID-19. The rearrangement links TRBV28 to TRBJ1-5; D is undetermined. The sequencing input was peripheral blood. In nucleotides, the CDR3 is TGTGCCAGCAGTTGGGCGGGGAGCAATCAGCCCCAGCATTTT. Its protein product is CASSWAGSNQPQHF.